This TCR beta chain was retrieved from a study of T cells in Graves' hyperthyroidism and ophthalmopathy. The PBMCs had their origin in more than 9.5 ml of fresh peripheral blood. Trimming stripped 1 base from V and 1 base from J, with 14 bases between. Germline V gene data show CDR1 as LGHDT and CDR2 as YNNKEL (reference sequence). This CDR3 is 16 amino acids long. Researchers amplified the TCR beta CDR3 regions from RNA transcripts. HTBI primers drove first-round RT-PCR of the TCR CDR3. TCRdb ran MiXCR on the multiplex PCR reads and lists one entry per CDR3 protein. The sample lists roughly 500,000 distinct CDR3 sequences, roughly a quarter occurring once.

The specimen sequenced was blood. The receptor comes from a woman aged 25-40 years with Graves' ophthalmopathy. J is TRBJ2-7 and V is TRBV3-1; possibly TRBD1 for D (6 bases). The CDR3 here is CASSQALQGQSYEQYF. For the CDR3, the DNA is TGTGCCAGCAGCCAAGCATTACAGGGTCAATCCTACGAGCAGTACTTC.